This is a list of T cell receptor beta chains from one sample in a study of T cell responses to AZD1222 COVID-19 vaccine. Generated by immunoSEQ multiplex PCR, the TCRdb table keeps only in-frame clones and is missing some. The sample has about 39,000 clones; about 92% are singletons. The source material was peripheral blood, sampled 28 days after the second AZD1222 dose. All receptors derive from an adult who received the AZD1222 COVID-19 vaccine. The CDR3 runs from the conserved cysteine through the conserved F or W. A D gene is named only where the DNA matches it firmly. Clone size is not always given. Where it is, it says once, few, many or a class for expanded clones.

.,TRBJ2-7,TRBV6-1,.,TGTGCCAGCAGTGAAGCGCTTCCGGGGTTCCCATACGAGCAGTACTTC,CASSEALPGFPYEQYF
TRBD1,TRBJ1-4,TRBV19,.,TGTGCCAGTGCAGGGGGAATTGAAAAACTGTTTTTT,CASAGGIEKLFF
TRBD2,TRBJ2-1,TRBV3-1/TRBV3-2,.,TGTGCCAGCAGCCTTCGGGGGGGACTGATTGAGCAGTTCTTC,CASSLRGGLIEQFF
TRBD2,TRBJ2-1,TRBV18,.,TGTGCCAGCTCACCAACCGGCCGGCTAGCGGGGGGTAGCTCCTACAATGAGCAGTTCTTC,CASSPTGRLAGGSSYNEQFF
TRBD1,TRBJ1-2,TRBV6-5,.,TGTGCCAGCAGCGCCGGGGACAGGGGATCAGGCTACACCTTC,CASSAGDRGSGYTF
.,TRBJ1-5,TRBV7-2,.,TGTGCCAGCAGCTCCCTGGGTAGGGGATCACAGCCCCAGCATTTT,CASSSLGRGSQPQHF
.,TRBJ1-1,TRBV25-1,.,TGTGCCAGCAGTGTACCAGGTAACACTGAAGCTTTCTTT,CASSVPGNTEAFF
.,TRBJ1-1,TRBV9,.,TGTGCCAGCAGCGGAAGGGGAAACACTGAAGCTTTCTTT,CASSGRGNTEAFF
.,TRBJ1-5,TRBV7-2,.,TGTGCCAGCAGCTCTAAGGGGATCGCTGTTCAGCCCCAGCATTTT,CASSSKGIAVQPQHF
TRBD1,TRBJ1-1,TRBV6-5,.,TGTGCCAGCAGTAAGGGACAGGGATTGACTGAAGCTTTCTTT,CASSKGQGLTEAFF
TRBD1,TRBJ1-3,TRBV3-1/TRBV3-2,few,TGTGCCAGCAGCTTTGGGGGACAGGCTCGCTCTGGAAACACCATATATTTT,CASSFGGQARSGNTIYF
.,TRBJ1-2,TRBV7-2,.,TGTGCCAGCAGCTTACCAGGGGCCCGCTATGGCTACACCTTC,CASSLPGARYGYTF
TRBD1,TRBJ2-6,TRBV11-2,.,TGTGCCAGCAGCTTAGGTCACAGGGGGTTGTCTGGGGCCAACGTCCTGACTTTC,CASSLGHRGLSGANVLTF
.,TRBJ1-2,TRBV5-1,.,TGCGCCAGCAGCTTCCCCCGGGACGGCGAAGGCTACACCTTC,CASSFPRDGEGYTF
.,TRBJ2-3,TRBV25-1,.,TGTGCCACCGCTCCGTCCGACCTGGCGCAGTATTTT,CATAPSDLAQYF
.,TRBJ1-5,TRBV18,few,TGTGCCAGCTCGCTGGGACGCGAACAGCCCCAGCATTTT,CASSLGREQPQHF
.,TRBJ2-5,TRBV6-1,.,TGTGCCAGCAGTGAAATGGGGCGAGGGGAGACCCAGTACTTC,CASSEMGRGETQYF
.,TRBJ1-2,TRBV5-6,.,TGTGCCAGCAGCTTAATAAGAACTGGGAACTTCTATGGCTACACCTTC,CASSLIRTGNFYGYTF
TRBD1,TRBJ1-4,TRBV10-3,.,TGTGCCATCAGTGACATCCGGACAGGGTTAGAAAAACTGTTTTTT,CAISDIRTGLEKLFF
.,TRBJ1-3,TRBV29-1,.,TGCAGCGTTGTTGGACCCAACGGAAACACCATATATTTT,CSVVGPNGNTIYF
TRBD1,TRBJ1-2,TRBV12-3/TRBV12-4,.,TGTGCCAGCAGCCGGGACAGACTCTATGGCTACACCTTC,CASSRDRLYGYTF
TRBD2,TRBJ2-1,TRBV5-1,.,TGCGCCAGCAGCCTTAGCGGGGGGGCGCACAATGAGCAGTTCTTC,CASSLSGGAHNEQFF
.,TRBJ1-1,TRBV11-2,.,TGTGCCAGCAGCTCACAGAGGGGTTCTGGGGCTTTCTTT,CASSSQRGSGAFF
TRBD1,TRBJ2-1,TRBV30,.,TGTGCCTGGACGGACAGGGGCAATGAGCAGTTCTTC,CAWTDRGNEQFF
.,TRBJ2-7,TRBV5-1,.,TGCGCCAGCAGCCCGTCGGGAAACGTGGGCGAGCAGTACTTC,CASSPSGNVGEQYF
TRBD1,TRBJ1-2,TRBV27,.,TGTGCCAGCAGGCGCAGTTCCGGGACAGGGGGCTATGGCTACACCTTC,CASRRSSGTGGYGYTF
.,TRBJ1-1,TRBV6-5,once,TGTGCCAGTCAGACCGGTCTATGGAACACTGAAGCTTTCTTT,CASQTGLWNTEAFF
TRBD1,TRBJ1-4,TRBV28,once,TGTGCCAGCAGTTTACCACAGGGGACTAATGAAAAACTGTTTTTT,CASSLPQGTNEKLFF
.,TRBJ1-2,TRBV27,.,TGTGCCAGCAGTAACAGGGTATTAACCTCCTATGGCTACACCTTC,CASSNRVLTSYGYTF
.,TRBJ1-5,TRBV7-9,.,TGTGCCAGCAGCTTAGGGGCCGGGGGGCCCGGCAATCAGCCCCAGCATTTT,CASSLGAGGPGNQPQHF
.,TRBJ2-4,TRBV11-3,.,TGTGCCAGCAGCTCCGGGGTTAAAAACATTCAGTACTTC,CASSSGVKNIQYF
TRBD1,TRBJ1-5,TRBV7-9,.,TGTGCCAGCAGCCGGGACAGGGGAAATCAGCCCCAGCATTTT,CASSRDRGNQPQHF
TRBD2,TRBJ2-3,TRBV7-2,.,TGTGCCAGCAGCTTAGTTCTAGCGGGGGGTCCAGATACGCAGTATTTT,CASSLVLAGGPDTQYF
TRBD1,TRBJ1-6,TRBV7-8,.,TGTGCCAGCACCCTCGGACAGGGGCAGTCACCCCTCCACTTT,CASTLGQGQSPLHF
.,TRBJ1-5,TRBV13,.,TGTGCCAGCGGGATTAGCAATCAGCCCCAGCATTTT,CASGISNQPQHF
.,TRBJ2-1,TRBV6-2/TRBV6-3,.,TGTGCCAGCAGTTACGTGGGACTCAATGAGCAGTTCTTC,CASSYVGLNEQFF
.,TRBJ1-6,TRBV6-5,.,TGTGCCAGCAGTTACTCGAACCAGGGGAACTCACCCCTCCACTTT,CASSYSNQGNSPLHF
.,TRBJ1-1,TRBV19,.,TGTGCCAGTAGTATAAGCGGATCCAACACTGAAGCTTTCTTT,CASSISGSNTEAFF
.,TRBJ1-2,TRBV5-6,.,TGTGCCAGCAGCTTCTTCATGAAACTGGATCTCTATGGCTACACCTTC,CASSFFMKLDLYGYTF
TRBD2,TRBJ2-2,TRBV11-3,.,TGTGCCAGCAGCACCCGTTGGGAGGGGACCGGGGAGCTGTTTTTT,CASSTRWEGTGELFF
TRBD2,TRBJ2-1,TRBV18,.,TGTGCCAGCTCATCTACGACTAGCGCCAGCGAGCAGTTCTTC,CASSSTTSASEQFF
.,TRBJ1-4,TRBV10-1,.,TGCGCCAGCAGTCCGGACATGACAACTAATGAAAAACTGTTTTTT,CASSPDMTTNEKLFF
TRBD1,TRBJ1-3,TRBV7-8,.,TGTGCCAGCAGCTCGGACAGGGGGTCGAGAGGAAACACCATATATTTT,CASSSDRGSRGNTIYF
TRBD1,TRBJ1-3,TRBV7-9,.,TGTGCCAGCAGCTTAGCAGCAGGGGGCTCTGGAAACACCATATATTTT,CASSLAAGGSGNTIYF
.,TRBJ1-2,TRBV19,.,TGTGCCAGTAGTATAGACAGCTCTAACTATGGCTACACCTTC,CASSIDSSNYGYTF
.,TRBJ1-1,TRBV11-2,.,TGTGCCAGCAGTATAGGGGTGGCGAACACTGAAGCTTTCTTT,CASSIGVANTEAFF
.,TRBJ1-5,TRBV7-2,.,TGTGCCAGCAGCTTAAGTCCGGGAAGCAATCAGCCCCAGCATTTT,CASSLSPGSNQPQHF
.,TRBJ2-6,TRBV2,.,TGTGCCAGCAGTGATCTTGGCAGGGGCGCCGGGGCCAACGTCCTGACTTTC,CASSDLGRGAGANVLTF
.,TRBJ1-3,TRBV6-5,once,TGTGCCAGCAGTTACTCGGCGGAACTCTCTGGAAACACCATATATTTT,CASSYSAELSGNTIYF
TRBD1,TRBJ1-5,TRBV6-2/TRBV6-3,.,TGTGCCAGCAGTTACGACAGGGGGCGCAATCAGCCCCAGCATTTT,CASSYDRGRNQPQHF
.,TRBJ1-2,TRBV3-1/TRBV3-2,.,TGTGCCAGCAGCCAGGGCGGGAAAAACTATGGCTACACCTTC,CASSQGGKNYGYTF
TRBD1,TRBJ2-3,TRBV5-1,.,TGCGCCAGCACCCCACAGGGGGCTAACGAAGATACGCAGTATTTT,CASTPQGANEDTQYF
TRBD1,TRBJ1-2,TRBV6-2/TRBV6-3,once,TGTGCCAGCAGTTACGACAGGGGGCACGGCTACACCTTC,CASSYDRGHGYTF
.,TRBJ1-2,TRBV30,.,TGTGCCTGGAGTGCCGGGAGCTATGGCTACACCTTC,CAWSAGSYGYTF
.,TRBJ1-2,TRBV18,.,TGTGCCAGCTCTAACAATCGGGGTGAACTAGCTAACTATGGCTACACCTTC,CASSNNRGELANYGYTF
.,TRBJ2-3,TRBV9,.,TGTGCCAGCAGCGTTGGCAGCTCGCGGGATACGCAGTATTTT,CASSVGSSRDTQYF
.,TRBJ1-2,TRBV6-5,.,TGTGCCAGCACTCTCAACTATGGCTACACCTTC,CASTLNYGYTF
.,TRBJ2-7,TRBV19,.,TGTGCCAGTAGTATAGATCTCCCAGGCCTTAGCTCCTACGAGCAGTACTTC,CASSIDLPGLSSYEQYF
TRBD1,TRBJ2-1,TRBV9,few,TGTGCCAGCAGCTCAGAAGGGGGCCTGGCCTCCTACAATGAGCAGTTCTTC,CASSSEGGLASYNEQFF
.,TRBJ1-1,TRBV2,.,TGTGCCAGCAGTGAAGCGGCCCAGATCACTGAAGCTTTCTTT,CASSEAAQITEAFF